The present T cell receptor beta chain was sequenced within a study of tumor-infiltrating lymphocytes in primary liver carcinoma. About the study: The patients, men and women alike, were aged 30 to 69 years.

Production of TCR beta cDNA used 500 ng total RNA together with a constant-region primer. Sequencing libraries for TCR beta derived from three nested multiplex PCR rounds that used slightly modified ARM-PCR. Researchers ran the first two PCR rounds for roughly 11 cycles each with TRBV1-TRBV30 forward primers and a C-beta reverse primer. TCRdb re-derived calls from the multiplex PCR reads in MiXCR, one entry per CDR3 protein. The data contain some 180,000 distinct CDR3 sequences, 85% of them seen just once; the ten biggest clones take up around 18%. DNA and RNA were both co-extracted from approximately 20-30 mg of bulk tissue that had not been sorted. CDR1 is SNHLY and CDR2 is FYNNEI in the germline V gene. This CDR3 has 15 amino acids. V lost 5 bases to trimming and J lost 10 bases; unmatched junction nucleotides: 9.

Specimen: tumor tissue from primary liver carcinoma. The sequence was obtained from a man in his forties with primary liver carcinoma and hepatitis B virus infection. The V gene is TRBV2, the J gene TRBJ2-1, with 12 bases identical to TRBD2. The DNA of the CDR3 is TGTGCCAGCAGTCGAGGGCTAGCGGGAGGGGGAGAGCAGTTCTTC. Translated: CASSRGLAGGGEQFF.